This T cell receptor (beta chain) is from a study of lymphopenia after photon versus proton radiotherapy. The trim removed 4 bases at V and 1 base at J, leaving 5 bases unmatched. The germline V gene encodes CDR1 LGHNT and CDR2 FRNRAP. The CDR3 has 15 residues. The assay was immunoSEQ multiplex PCR, and TCRdb's table has in-frame clones only and misses some. The sample comprises about 24,000 clones, less than 85% of which are singletons, and around 19% rests with the top ten. The chain has TRBV12-5 and TRBJ1-1; TRBD1 aligns across 8 bases. The sequences come from peripheral blood, collected from a patient treated with photon-based radiotherapy. The sequence was obtained from a man in his 60s with pancreatic cancer. CDR3 coding DNA: TGTGCTAGTGGTTGGTGGGACAGGAGGAACACTGAAGCTTTCTTT. Translating it yields CASGWWDRRNTEAFF.